Each of the 11 T cell receptor beta chains below was sequenced from the same sample in a study of control samples from healthy donors and cancer patients. Profiled with immunoSEQ multiplex PCR; TCRdb holds only in-frame clones, not every one. The sample consists of over 200,000 clones, approximately 80% of them appearing once. The sequencing sample was made of PBMCs. Receptors were obtained from a woman in her sixties or seventies with lung cancer.

The chain couples TRBV7-9 to TRBJ2-3; D may be TRBD1 or TRBD2 (6 bases each). Trimming cost V 1 base and J 3 bases, with 14 bases left between them. CDR3 length: 16 amino acids. Germline CDR1 SEHNR, CDR2 FQNEAQ (reference sequence). This CDR3 is CASSLGLRGQTDTQYF. CDR3 DNA: TGTGCCAGCAGCTTAGGACTCCGGGGGCAAACAGATACGCAGTATTTT.

This chain connects TRBV5-1 to TRBJ2-3, with TRBD1 matching 11 bases. This CDR3 is 15 amino acids long. V lost 4 bases and J lost 6; bases outside the gene matches: 7. Germline V gene sequence: CDR1 SGHRS, CDR2 YFSETQ. CDR3: CASSPSGQGADTQYF. The CDR3 coding sequence is TGCGCCAGCAGCCCCTCTGGACAGGGGGCGGATACGCAGTATTTT.

The chain links TRBV5-4 to TRBJ2-7; D gene uncertain. Germline V gene lookup returns CDR1 SGHNT and CDR2 YYREEE (reference sequence). This CDR3 spans 14 amino acids. V dropped 4 bases and J dropped 6 bases, with 17 bases sitting between them. CDR3 amino acids: CASSRTNDLLEQYF. For the CDR3, the DNA is TGTGCCAGCAGCCGAACTAACGATCTACTCGAGCAGTACTTC. Supplemented by reference TRBV5-4 and TRBJ2-7, the full variable domain reads ETGVTQSPTHLIKTRGQQVTLRCSSQSGHNTVSWYQQALGQGPQFIFQYYREEENGRGNFPPRFSGLQFPNYSSELNVNALELDDSALYLCASSRTNDLLEQYFGPGTRLTVT.

The chain has TRBV7-8 and TRBJ2-2, with D tentatively TRBD1 (8 bases). There are 17 residues in the CDR3. V was clipped by 3 bases and J by 6 bases, with 20 bases between them. CDR1 is SGHVS, CDR2 FQNEAQ, per germline. CDR3 region: CASSLGGTGTGAGELFF. The CDR3 coding sequence is TGTGCCAGCAGCTTGGGGGGGACAGGCACTGGGGCCGGGGAGCTGTTTTTT.

The count of this clone is one. V is TRBV2 and J is TRBJ1-3; TRBD1 might be the D (5 bases). CDR3 length equals 14 residues. CDR1 SNHLY and CDR2 FYNNEI come from the germline V gene. The V and J ends lost 7 bases and 4 bases respectively, with 14 bases between them. As DNA, the CDR3 is TGTGCCAGCAAGTCAGGGACGTCCGGAAACACCATATATTTT. This translates into CASKSGTSGNTIYF.

The V call is TRBV7-2, the J call TRBJ1-2; 10 positions agree with TRBD1. The CDR3 contains 13 residues. From germline, CDR1 is SGHTA and CDR2 FQGNSA. The ends lost 5 bases at V and 8 bases at J; junction bases unmatched: 5. The CDR3 region has the DNA TGTGCCAGCAGCGACAGGGGGCATGGCGGCTACACCTTC. Its translation: CASSDRGHGGYTF.

The chain recombines TRBV4-2 with TRBJ1-2, with 7 bases fitting TRBD1. V lost 4 bases to trimming and J lost 8 bases; unmatched junction nucleotides: 7. CDR1 and CDR2 from the germline V gene are LGHNA and YNFKEQ. The CDR3 loop spans 13 amino acids. The CDR3 protein is CASSPDRARGYTF. The DNA of the CDR3 is TGTGCCAGCAGCCCAGACAGGGCACGCGGCTACACCTTC.

The V gene is TRBV5-4, the J gene TRBJ2-5, with D perhaps given as TRBD1 or TRBD2 (6 bases each). The CDR3 is 15 amino acids. Trimming took off 4 bases at V and 5 bases at J, with 18 bases between the two ends. Germline loops: CDR1 SGHNT, CDR2 YYREEE (reference sequence). CDR3 protein: CASSVGGSWGETQYF. CDR3 coding DNA: TGTGCCAGCAGCGTGGGGGGCAGCTGGGGGGAGACCCAGTACTTC.

This rearrangement joins TRBV30 to TRBJ1-2; 10 bases line up with TRBD1. This CDR3 spans 16 amino acids. V lost 3 bases, J lost 7 bases, and 14 bases stayed unmatched. Germline CDR1 reads GTSNPN; CDR2 reads SVGIG (reference sequence). The CDR3 nucleotides are TGTGCCTGGAGCGATCCGGGACAGGGGAGAGTAGGTGGCTACACCTTC. Its protein is CAWSDPGQGRVGGYTF.

This clone was seen once. The genes are TRBV30 and TRBJ2-3, with 9 positions matching TRBD2. Trimming at V came to 3 bases and at J to 7 bases, leaving 14 bases not matched to a gene. The CDR3 extends over 16 amino acids. Germline V gene data show CDR1 as GTSNPN and CDR2 as SVGIG (reference sequence). The CDR3 nucleotides are TGTGCCTGGAGATTTAGCGGGAGTGGCCCCTCCAATACGCAGTATTTT. This sequence encodes CAWRFSGSGPSNTQYF.

This chain uses TRBV3-1 (or the pseudogene TRBV3-2) with TRBJ2-5; TRBD1 might be the D (5 bases). The CDR3 is made up of 13 amino acids. CDR1 and CDR2 from the germline V gene are LGHDT and YNNKEL (reference sequence). V lost 0 bases to trimming and J lost 7 bases, with 9 bases between them. The CDR3 is CASSQEDTGTQYF. CDR3 bases: TGTGCCAGCAGCCAAGAGGACACGGGGACCCAGTACTTC.